This T cell receptor (beta chain) stems from a study of shared clonotypes between healthy human individuals. General study points: Only blood underwent sampling, and tissue repertoires likely differ.

From germline, CDR1 is MDHEN and CDR2 SYDVKM. Losses at the gene ends were 6 bases for V and 5 bases for J; bases not matched to a gene: 9. CDR3 length: 15 residues. Note on this clone: The antigen is unknown.

Deep was the level used in running the assay. On sorted subsets, replicate PCRs used 200 to 250 ng DNA, or about 33,000 T cell genomes. Sequenced by immunoSEQ multiplex PCR; TCRdb stores in-frame clones only, minus some. The repertoire has about 980,000 clones, approximately 80% of them found once; the top ten carry 1.5%. This sequence was found in a man aged 18 to 29 in good health. Sequencing was done on a sample of memory CD4+ T cells sorted from blood. Stated subset: CD45RA-negative fraction. The gene calls are TRBV28 and TRBJ1-5; 8 positions match TRBD1. The chain's CDR3 is CASSKTGTGDQPQHF. In nucleotides, the CDR3 is TGTGCCAGCAGCAAAACCGGGACAGGCGATCAGCCCCAGCATTTT.